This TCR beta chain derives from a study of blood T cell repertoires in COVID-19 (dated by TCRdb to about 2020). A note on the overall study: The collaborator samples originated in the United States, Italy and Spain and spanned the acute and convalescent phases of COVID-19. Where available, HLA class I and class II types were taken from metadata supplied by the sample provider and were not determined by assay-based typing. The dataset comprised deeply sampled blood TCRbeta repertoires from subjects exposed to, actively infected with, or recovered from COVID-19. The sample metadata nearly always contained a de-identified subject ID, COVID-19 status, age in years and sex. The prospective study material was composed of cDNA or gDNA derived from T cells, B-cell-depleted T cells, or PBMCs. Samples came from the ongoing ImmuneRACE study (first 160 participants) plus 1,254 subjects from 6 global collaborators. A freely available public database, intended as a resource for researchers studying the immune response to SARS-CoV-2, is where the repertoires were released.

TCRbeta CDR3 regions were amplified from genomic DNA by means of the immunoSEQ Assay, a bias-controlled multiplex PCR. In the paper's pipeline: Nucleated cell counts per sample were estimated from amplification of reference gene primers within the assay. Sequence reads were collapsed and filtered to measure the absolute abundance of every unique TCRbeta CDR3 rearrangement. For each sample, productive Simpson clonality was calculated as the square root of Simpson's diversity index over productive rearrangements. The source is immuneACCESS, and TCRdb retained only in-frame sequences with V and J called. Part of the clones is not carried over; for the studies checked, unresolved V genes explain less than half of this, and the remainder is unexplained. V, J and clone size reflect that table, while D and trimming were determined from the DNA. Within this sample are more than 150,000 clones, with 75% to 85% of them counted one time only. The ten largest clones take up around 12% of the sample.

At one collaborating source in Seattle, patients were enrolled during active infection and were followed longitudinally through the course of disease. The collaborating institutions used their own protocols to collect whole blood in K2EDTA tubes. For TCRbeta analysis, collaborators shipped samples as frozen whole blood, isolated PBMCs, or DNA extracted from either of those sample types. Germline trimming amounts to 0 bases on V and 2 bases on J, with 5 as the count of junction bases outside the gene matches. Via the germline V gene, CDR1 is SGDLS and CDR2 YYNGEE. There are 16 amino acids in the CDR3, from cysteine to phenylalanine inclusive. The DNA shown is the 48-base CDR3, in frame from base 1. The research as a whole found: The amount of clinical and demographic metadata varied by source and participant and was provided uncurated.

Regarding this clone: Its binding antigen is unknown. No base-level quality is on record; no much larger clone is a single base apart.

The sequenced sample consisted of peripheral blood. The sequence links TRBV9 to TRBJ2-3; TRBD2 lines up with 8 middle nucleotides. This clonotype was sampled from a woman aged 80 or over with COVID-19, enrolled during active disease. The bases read TGTGCCAGCAGCGTAGTAGCGGGGCCCAACACAGATACGCAGTATTTT. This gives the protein CASSVVAGPNTDTQYF.